This TCR beta chain was sequenced during a study of cytomegalovirus exposure and HLA in healthy donors. Per germline, CDR1 SGDLS and CDR2 YYNGEE. V was clipped by 3 bases and J by 5 bases; unmatched bases: 12. The CDR3 totals 16 residues. The PCR was carried out with 60 Vbeta primers and 13 Jbeta primers. Method: immunoSEQ multiplex PCR; TCRdb's copy keeps in-frame clones and lacks some. The sample consists of 55,000 or so clones, about 82% of them appearing once. Sequenced material: PBMCs. The chain joins TRBV9 to TRBJ2-3, with TRBD2 matching over 7 bases. This receptor was taken from a young man in good health and CMV-seronegative. This CDR3 is CASSARAGPREDTQYF. As DNA, the CDR3 is TGTGCCAGCAGCGCTAGAGCGGGGCCCCGAGAAGATACGCAGTATTTT.